These T cell receptor beta chains were read from a single sample in a study of CD8 T cells in ankylosing spondylitis. From the 5' RACE reads, TCRdb called clonotypes with MiXCR, one entry per CDR3 protein. The sample holds 200,000 to 250,000 distinct CDR3 sequences, roughly a tenth seen once. The specimen sequenced was blood, either unsorted or a sorted T cell fraction (not recorded which). The receptors were sampled from a male donor with ankylosing spondylitis or in good health (not recorded which). The CDR3 runs from the conserved cysteine through the conserved F or W. Each record gives: clone size, D gene, J gene, V gene, CDR3 DNA, CDR3 protein. A D gene is named only where the DNA matches it firmly. Only some rows state a clone size, as once, few, many or a class for expanded clones.

abundance: many; d_gene: TRBD1; j_gene: TRBJ1-3; v_gene: TRBV6-1; CDR3nt: TGTGCCAGCAGTAAGCCAGGGGGAGGAAACACCATATATTTT; CDR3aa: CASSKPGGGNTIYF
abundance: NA; d_gene: NA; j_gene: TRBJ2-2; v_gene: TRBV28; CDR3nt: TGTGCCAGCAGTTACGGTGGCACCGGGGAGCTGTTTTTT; CDR3aa: CASSYGGTGELFF
abundance: many; d_gene: NA; j_gene: TRBJ2-3; v_gene: TRBV20-1; CDR3nt: TGCAGTGCTAGACGAGGAGGCGGGGTCACAGATACGCAGTATTTT; CDR3aa: CSARRGGGVTDTQYF
abundance: many; d_gene: NA; j_gene: TRBJ2-7; v_gene: TRBV7-2; CDR3nt: TGTGCCAGCAGTCTATCACGCCAGTACGAGCAGTACTTC; CDR3aa: CASSLSRQYEQYF
abundance: NA; d_gene: NA; j_gene: TRBJ2-1; v_gene: TRBV14; CDR3nt: TGTGCCAGCAGCCCTACAGGGACGAACTCCTACAATGAGCAGTTCTTC; CDR3aa: CASSPTGTNSYNEQFF
abundance: NA; d_gene: TRBD1; j_gene: TRBJ1-5; v_gene: TRBV19; CDR3nt: TGTGCCAGTAGTATGGGGCCGCTACGACAGGGTGGAAGTAGCAATCAGCCCCAGCATTTT; CDR3aa: CASSMGPLRQGGSSNQPQHF
abundance: many; d_gene: TRBD1; j_gene: TRBJ2-7; v_gene: TRBV20-1; CDR3nt: TGCAGTGCAAAAGCCGGGACAGGGTTTAACTACGAGCAGTACTTC; CDR3aa: CSAKAGTGFNYEQYF
abundance: NA; d_gene: NA; j_gene: TRBJ1-2; v_gene: TRBV6-1; CDR3nt: TGTGCCAGCAGTGAAGCTCTGGGTATGGGGGGCTACACCTTC; CDR3aa: CASSEALGMGGYTF
abundance: NA; d_gene: TRBD1; j_gene: TRBJ2-7; v_gene: TRBV6-1; CDR3nt: TGTGCCAGCGCGCCCTACGCGGGACAGGGGGGCTCCTACGAGCAGTACTTC; CDR3aa: CASAPYAGQGGSYEQYF
abundance: few; d_gene: NA; j_gene: TRBJ1-5; v_gene: TRBV21-1; CDR3nt: TGTGCCAGCATCCGAGATCAGCCCCAGCATTTT; CDR3aa: CASIRDQPQHF
abundance: few; d_gene: NA; j_gene: TRBJ2-7; v_gene: TRBV11-2; CDR3nt: TGTGCCAGCAGTTCGGGGGAGGCAAGGGGCTACGAGCAGTACTTC; CDR3aa: CASSSGEARGYEQYF
abundance: many; d_gene: NA; j_gene: TRBJ1-2; v_gene: TRBV20-1; CDR3nt: TGCAGTGCTAGGGGGCAGGGAGGAGGCTACACCTTC; CDR3aa: CSARGQGGGYTF
abundance: many; d_gene: TRBD1; j_gene: TRBJ2-2; v_gene: TRBV7-9; CDR3nt: TGTGCCAGCAGCCGCGGACAGGGACCGAACACCGGGGAGCTGTTTTTT; CDR3aa: CASSRGQGPNTGELFF
abundance: many; d_gene: NA; j_gene: TRBJ1-5; v_gene: TRBV12-3/TRBV12-4; CDR3nt: TGTGCCAGCAGCTTAATCCGAGGGGATCAGCCCCAGCATTTT; CDR3aa: CASSLIRGDQPQHF
abundance: few; d_gene: NA; j_gene: TRBJ1-6; v_gene: TRBV5-1; CDR3nt: TGCGCCAGCAGCTTGAGGGGCCAGGGCTCCGATTCACCCCTCCACTTT; CDR3aa: CASSLRGQGSDSPLHF
abundance: many; d_gene: TRBD2; j_gene: TRBJ2-3; v_gene: TRBV7-2; CDR3nt: TGTGCCAGCAGCTTACTGACTAGCGGGGGCACAGATACGCAGTATTTT; CDR3aa: CASSLLTSGGTDTQYF
abundance: many; d_gene: NA; j_gene: TRBJ2-1; v_gene: TRBV5-1; CDR3nt: TGCGCCAGCAGCTTGGGAGGGGGAGACTACAATGAGCAGTTCTTC; CDR3aa: CASSLGGGDYNEQFF
abundance: many; d_gene: TRBD1; j_gene: TRBJ1-1; v_gene: TRBV28; CDR3nt: TGTGCCAGCAGACCCGACGGGACAGCGAACACTGAAGCTTTCTTT; CDR3aa: CASRPDGTANTEAFF
abundance: many; d_gene: TRBD1; j_gene: TRBJ2-7; v_gene: TRBV29-1; CDR3nt: TGCAGCGCCCAATCCGGGACAGGGGGCAACGAGCAGTACTTC; CDR3aa: CSAQSGTGGNEQYF
abundance: many; d_gene: NA; j_gene: TRBJ2-2; v_gene: TRBV5-5; CDR3nt: TGTGCCAGTGGGGCGTTCGACACCGGGGAGCTGTTTTTT; CDR3aa: CASGAFDTGELFF
abundance: many; d_gene: NA; j_gene: TRBJ2-2; v_gene: TRBV12-3/TRBV12-4; CDR3nt: TGTGCCAGCAGTTTGGGCAGGAGCACCGGGGAGCTGTTTTTT; CDR3aa: CASSLGRSTGELFF
abundance: few; d_gene: NA; j_gene: TRBJ2-2; v_gene: TRBV16; CDR3nt: TGTGCCAGCAGCCAATCTTCCAGGGCCACCGGGGAGCTGTTTTTT; CDR3aa: CASSQSSRATGELFF